Below are 25 T cell receptor beta chains sequenced from a single sample in a study of Tregs in tolerant kidney transplant recipients. TCRdb's table, derived via immunoSEQ multiplex PCR, lists solely in-frame clones and lacks some. The sample lists nearly 95,000 clones; roughly 93% were seen once. The sequences come from CD4+ T cells from blood, collected before the transplant. These receptor sequences come from a human donor who received a combined kidney and bone marrow transplant.

The rearrangement joins TRBV7-2 to TRBJ2-3; D is perhaps TRBD2 (5 bases). This CDR3 has 16 amino acids. Trimming pared 2 bases from V and 1 base from J, leaving 13 bases between. Germline-derived CDR1 and CDR2 are SGHTA and FQGNSA. CDR3 coding DNA: TGTGCCAGCAGCTTAAGCCGAGCGGTCCGCACAGATACGCAGTATTTT. It codes for CASSLSRAVRTDTQYF.

The rearrangement joins TRBV10-3 to TRBJ2-2, with TRBD1 identical over 11 bases. Trimming took 6 bases from V and 0 from J; bases not matched to a gene: 0. CDR1 and CDR2 (germline): ENHRY, SYGVKD. The CDR3 runs 15 residues. The CDR3 reads CAIRGQGANTGELFF. The CDR3, as DNA: TGTGCCATCAGGGGACAGGGGGCGAACACCGGGGAGCTGTTTTTT.

The chain employs TRBV10-3 and TRBJ2-7; 7 positions match TRBD2. This CDR3 comprises 15 residues. J was trimmed by 4 bases and V by 0 bases; bases with no gene match: 6. Germline loops: CDR1 ENHRY, CDR2 SYGVKD. For the CDR3, the DNA is TGTGCCATCAGTGAGTCTTGGGGGGGGGAATACGAGCAGTACTTC. It codes for CAISESWGGEYEQYF.

The chain combines TRBV19 with TRBJ2-5; 9 bases are a match to TRBD1. Germline CDR1 LNHDA, CDR2 SQIVND (reference sequence). This CDR3 has 15 amino acids. J lost 5 bases, V lost 2 bases, and 6 bases had no gene match. The CDR3 here is CASSIRDRAGETQYF. In nucleotides, the CDR3 is TGTGCCAGTAGTATACGGGACAGGGCTGGGGAGACCCAGTACTTC.

This chain joins TRBV4-1 and TRBJ2-1; weak D call: TRBD2 (6 bases). From germline, CDR1 is MGHRA and CDR2 YSYEKL. Trimming shortened V by 3 bases and J by 4 bases, and 16 bases separated the two germline ends. The CDR3 contains 16 residues. CDR3 residues: CASSQGDSLRYNEQFF. CDR3 sequence (DNA): TGCGCCAGCAGCCAGGGGGACTCTCTTAGGTACAATGAGCAGTTCTTC.

This chain connects TRBV12-5 to TRBJ1-2; D remains unclear. V lost 6 bases and J 3 bases, leaving 14 bases between the germline ends. Germline V gives CDR1 LGHNT, CDR2 FRNRAP. The CDR3 loop spans 14 amino acids. DNA for the CDR3: TGTGCTAGTGGCCCCCCGACTGTATACTATGGCTACACCTTC. It is translated as CASGPPTVYYGYTF. Full variable domain (remainder filled in from reference TRBV12-5 and TRBJ1-2): DARVTQTPRHKVTEMGQEVTMRCQPILGHNTVFWYRQTMMQGLELLAYFRNRAPLDDSGMPKDRFSAEMPDATLATLKIQPSEPRDSAVYFCASGPPTVYYGYTFGSGTRLTVV.

The CDR3 protein is CASSSTGLAVYNEQFF. CDR3 nucleotide sequence: TGTGCCAGCTCATCCACGGGACTAGCGGTCTACAATGAGCAGTTCTTC. V is TRBV18 and J is TRBJ2-1, with TRBD2 matching 11 bases. The CDR3 extends over 16 amino acids. V was clipped by 5 bases and J by 3 bases; unmatched bases: 6. In germline, CDR1 is KGHSH, CDR2 LQKENI.

J is TRBJ1-1 and V is TRBV18, with D uncertain. Trimming stripped 2 bases from V and 8 bases from J, with 9 bases between. CDR1 is KGHSH and CDR2 is LQKENI in the germline V gene. This CDR3 contains 12 residues. The CDR3 sequence is CASSPRTGEAFF. CDR3 in DNA: TGTGCCAGCTCACCAAGAACGGGAGAAGCTTTCTTT.

The genes are TRBV7-3 and TRBJ1-2, with 10 bases that match TRBD1. V shed 5 bases, J shed 0 bases, and the junction held 18 bases outside the gene matches. The CDR3 is 20 residues long. Per germline, CDR1 SGHTA and CDR2 FQGTGA. Written as DNA, the CDR3 is TGTGCCAGCAGCCCAGAGAGAATCCGGGACAGGGGTTTTTCTAACTATGGCTACACCTTC. Translating it yields CASSPERIRDRGFSNYGYTF. The whole variable domain, filled in from reference TRBV7-3 and TRBJ1-2, reads GAGVSQTPSNKVTEKGKYVELRCDPISGHTALYWYRQSLGQGPEFLIYFQGTGAADDSGLPNDRFFAVRPEGSVSTLKIQRTERGDSAVYLCASSPERIRDRGFSNYGYTFGSGTRLTVV.

The genes are TRBV5-1 and TRBJ2-2, with 9 bases fitting TRBD1. This CDR3 spans 15 amino acids. CDR1 is SGHRS and CDR2 is YFSETQ in the germline V gene. The junction had 8 bases not matched to a gene; V was cut back by 5 bases and J by 6 bases. CDR3 protein: CASSKDRGDAGELFF. DNA for the CDR3: TGCGCCAGCAGTAAGGACAGGGGTGACGCCGGGGAGCTGTTTTTT.

The J gene is TRBJ1-2, the V gene TRBV27; D may be TRBD1 (5 bases). Trimming stripped 5 bases from V and 4 bases from J, with 26 bases between. The CDR3 totals 18 residues. Germline lookup yields CDR1 MNHEY and CDR2 SMNVEV (reference sequence). CDR3 loop: CASSQRRDGLGPSYGYTF. The CDR3 DNA is TGTGCCAGCAGTCAAAGGAGGGACGGACTGGGCCCCTCCTATGGCTACACCTTC.

This clone was observed a handful of times. The genes are TRBV6-6 and TRBJ2-1; D is possibly TRBD2 (5 bases). Per germline, CDR1 MNHNY and CDR2 SVGAGI (reference sequence). This CDR3 spans 13 amino acids. V gave up 7 bases and J gave up 1 base, with 8 bases separating them. This CDR3 is CASTTSSYNEQFF. CDR3 nucleotide sequence: TGTGCCAGCACCACTAGTTCCTACAATGAGCAGTTCTTC.

The chain employs TRBV6-6 and TRBJ2-3, with 12 bases lining up with TRBD2. The length of the CDR3 is 14 residues. The germline gives CDR1 MNHNY, CDR2 SVGAGI (reference sequence). The ends lost 8 bases at V and 5 bases at J; junction bases unmatched: 5. CDR3 sequence reads: CASGTSGFLDTQYF. CDR3 bases: TGTGCCAGCGGGACTAGCGGGTTTTTAGATACGCAGTATTTT.

The chain couples TRBV10-3 to TRBJ2-7; 7 bases agree with TRBD1. This CDR3 comprises 14 residues. The germline gives CDR1 ENHRY, CDR2 SYGVKD. The trim removed 4 bases at V and 7 bases at J, leaving 10 bases unmatched. Here the CDR3 reads CAISADRTYREQYF. CDR3 in DNA: TGTGCCATCAGTGCGGACAGGACCTATCGGGAGCAGTACTTC.

This clone was observed a single time. CDR3 sequence (DNA): TGTGCCAGCTCACCGAGTAGCGGGAGCCGAGAGACCCAGTACTTC. As protein: CASSPSSGSRETQYF. The chain has TRBV18 and TRBJ2-5, with 9 bases aligning to TRBD2. Per germline, CDR1 KGHSH and CDR2 LQKENI. The CDR3 is 15 amino acids. The ends lost 3 bases at V and 4 bases at J; junction bases unmatched: 6.

The rearrangement links TRBV7-8 to TRBJ2-3; 7 positions agree with TRBD2. The CDR3 totals 17 residues. Germline trimming cut 2 bases from V and 2 bases from J; bases unmatched to any gene: 10. The germline CDR1 and CDR2 sequences are SGHVS and FQNEAQ. The CDR3 is CASSLNVGEGFTDTQYF. CDR3 DNA: TGTGCCAGCAGCTTAAATGTGGGGGAGGGGTTCACAGATACGCAGTATTTT.

The chain carries TRBV30 and TRBJ2-1; 10 bases map to TRBD2. CDR1 is GTSNPN, CDR2 SVGIG, per germline (reference sequence). V lost 7 bases to trimming and J lost 9 bases; unmatched junction nucleotides: 9. The CDR3 runs 13 residues. The CDR3 is CASRLAGVGEQFF. The CDR3 DNA sequence: TGTGCCTCCCGGCTAGCGGGAGTAGGTGAGCAGTTCTTC.

This clone has only one observation. V usage is TRBV6-4 and J usage is TRBJ1-2, with D perhaps matching TRBD1 (6 bases). V was pared by 7 bases and J by 6 bases, with 12 bases between. This CDR3 has 12 residues. Looked up from germline, CDR1 is MRHNA and CDR2 is SNTAGT. DNA of the CDR3: TGTGCCAGCAAGAAGGACAGCGATGGCTACACCTTC. Its translation is CASKKDSDGYTF.

The V gene is TRBV4-2, the J gene TRBJ2-4; tentative D call: TRBD1 (6 bases). The CDR3 runs 17 residues. Trimming cost V 0 bases and J 6 bases, with 18 bases left between them. Germline V gene lookup returns CDR1 LGHNA and CDR2 YNFKEQ. In DNA, the CDR3 is TGTGCCAGCAGCCAAGATCGCGACAGGCGCCTGGGAAACATTCAGTACTTC. Protein product: CASSQDRDRRLGNIQYF.

The chain uses TRBV19 and TRBJ2-3; 8 nucleotides align to TRBD2. V shed 4 bases and J 4 bases; nucleotides not matched to a gene: 10. Looked up from germline, CDR1 is LNHDA and CDR2 is SQIVND (reference sequence). The CDR3 totals 16 residues. The chain's CDR3 is CASSRVFAGGADTQYF. The CDR3 bases are TGTGCCAGTAGTAGAGTTTTCGCGGGAGGAGCAGATACGCAGTATTTT.

This clone was picked up one time. The V call is TRBV5-4, the J call TRBJ2-3; D gene unclear. Germline loops: CDR1 SGHNT, CDR2 YYREEE (reference sequence). The germline V and J ends were trimmed by 4 bases and 0 bases, with 6 bases remaining between them. CDR3 size: 13 residues. The CDR3 loop reads CASSLRSTDTQYF. CDR3 nucleotide sequence: TGTGCCAGCAGCCTGAGGAGCACAGATACGCAGTATTTT.

The rearrangement joins TRBV23-1 to TRBJ2-7, with D perhaps matching TRBD1 (6 bases). TRBV23-1 is reported as an ORF; its role is uncertain. This CDR3 comprises 16 residues. V dropped 3 bases and J dropped 2 bases, with 17 bases sitting between them. Written as DNA, the CDR3 is TGCGCCAGCAGTCATGTCGAAGGGACACTACCCTACGAGCAGTACTTC. Translating gives CASSHVEGTLPYEQYF.

V gene TRBV30 combines with J gene TRBJ2-1, with TRBD2 as a possible D gene (5 bases). Trimming left V 3 bases short and J 0 bases short, with 6 bases between. Germline V CDR1 and CDR2: GTSNPN, SVGIG (reference sequence). The CDR3 sequence is 13 residues long. CDR3 sequence: CAWRRDSYNEQFF. CDR3 DNA: TGTGCCTGGAGACGGGACTCCTACAATGAGCAGTTCTTC.

V gene TRBV10-3 combines with J gene TRBJ2-3; 10 bases align to TRBD2. V shed 6 bases, J shed 1 base, and the junction held 4 bases outside the gene matches. The CDR3 is 15 amino acids. The germline V gene encodes CDR1 ENHRY and CDR2 SYGVKD. CDR3 loop: CAIRITSGGTDTQYF. The CDR3, as DNA: TGTGCCATCAGGATAACTAGCGGGGGCACAGATACGCAGTATTTT.

This chain links TRBV9 with TRBJ2-1; 14 bases line up with TRBD2. The CDR3 runs 16 residues. Germline-derived CDR1 and CDR2 are SGDLS and YYNGEE. J gave up 7 bases and V 5 bases, and 8 bases lay outside the gene matches. CDR3 in DNA: TGTGCCAGCAGGAGCCCCGGGACTAGCGGGAGTAATGAGCAGTTCTTC. Encoded protein: CASRSPGTSGSNEQFF.